This entry concerns a single TCR beta chain. This specimen belongs to a study of blood T cell repertoires in COVID-19. CDR3 size: 12 residues. Methods used by the authors: The authors estimated nucleated cell counts from reference gene primer amplification. Profiling relied on immunoSEQ multiplex PCR, and the TCRdb table lists in-frame clones only, not all of them. For V, J and clone size, that table is used; D and trimming come from the DNA. This table has tens of thousands of clones, 75% to 90% appearing once. The chain employs TRBV21-1 and TRBJ1-2; the table assigns TRBD1, which was not confirmed against the DNA. TRBV21-1 is a documented pseudogene. Source material: peripheral blood. This TCR was sampled from a man aged 50 to 60 with active COVID-19. CDR3 DNA sequence: TGTGCCAGCAGCAAACCCGACACGAACCGGACCTTC. Protein product: CASSKPDTNRTF.